This T cell receptor (beta chain) was recovered during a study of regulatory T cells in long-lasting Graves disease. About the study: Graves' patients, newly diagnosed, had taken antithyroid drugs under 3 months.

Time point in this sample: newly diagnosed GD, antithyroid drugs for less than 3 months. RNA isolated from PBMCs was used to make the TCR library. iRepertoire HTBI primers and Arm-PCR of CDR3 regions built TCR beta libraries. Using its own MiXCR run on the multiplex PCR reads, TCRdb lists one record per CDR3 protein. The table includes about 430,000 distinct CDR3 sequences, 14% to 15% detected once. This clonotype was counted ten times or more. Its antigen is currently unknown. Overall study findings and caveats: Persistent Graves' patients showed reduced TCR diversity versus newly diagnosed patients.

The same specimen was also included in a second study, on T cells in Graves' hyperthyroidism and ophthalmopathy. From that paper: The patients, who ranged from 18 to 65 in age, presented with newly diagnosed hyperthyroidism lasting under 2 months.

This specimen was peripheral blood mononuclear cells (PBMCs), taken at new diagnosis, from a patient treated with antithyroid drugs. The TCR was taken from a middle-aged woman with Graves disease.

In DNA form, the CDR3 reads TGTGCCAGCAGTTGGAACTCTCAACGTGGGACAGGCGTCGGCACCATATATTTT. The encoded protein is CASSWNSQRGTGVGTIYF. The V and J genes are TRBV6-2 or TRBV6-3 and TRBJ1-3; 8 positions agree with TRBD1. CDR1 is MNHEY, CDR2 SVGEGT, per germline. The CDR3 length is 18 residues. Losses at the gene ends were 4 bases for V and 9 bases for J; bases not matched to a gene: 20.